This T cell receptor beta chain was found in a study of blood T cell repertoires in COVID-19. Sequencing was performed with immunoSEQ multiplex PCR; in TCRdb, only in-frame clones are kept and a portion is missing. Of 200,000 or so clones in the sample, around 92% are singletons; the top ten hold 7.5% to 10%. This CDR3 spans 17 amino acids. J gave up 6 bases and V 3 bases, and 9 bases lay outside the gene matches. Germline V gives CDR1 SGDLS, CDR2 YYNGEE. The clonotype was recovered from a woman between 18 and 29 years old who had recovered from COVID-19. This chain links TRBV9 with TRBJ1-4; 12 bases are a match to TRBD1. Sample: PBMCs or T cells enriched from blood (not recorded which). Here the CDR3 DNA reads TGTGCCAGCAGCGCCCTGTCGGGACAGGGGGCGGATGAAAAACTGTTTTTT. Its translation: CASSALSGQGADEKLFF.